Listed below are T cell receptor beta chains from one sample, sequenced in a study of blood T cell repertoires in COVID-19. Clones were read by immunoSEQ multiplex PCR, and TCRdb kept only the in-frame ones, dropping some. The table includes 410,000 or so clones, roughly 90% detected once. What was sequenced was peripheral blood. These TCRs come from a woman aged 40-49 years with COVID-19, enrolled during active disease. Both conserved end residues are part of each CDR3. A D gene is named only where the DNA matches it firmly. Not every row has a clone size; where given, it reads once, few, many or a size class.

J: TRBJ1-1; size: .; D: TRBD1; V: TRBV5-8; DNA: TGTGCCAGCAGCTTAGGATCTGGGGACAGAAGGAACACTGAAGCTTTCTTT; CDR3: CASSLGSGDRRNTEAFF
J: TRBJ2-7; size: .; D: TRBD1; V: TRBV6-2/TRBV6-3; DNA: TGTGCCAGCAGTCCCCACCGGGACAGTTACGAGCAGTACTTC; CDR3: CASSPHRDSYEQYF
J: TRBJ1-5; size: .; D: .; V: TRBV6-5; DNA: TGTGCCAGCTCCATTTATCAGCCCCAGCATTTT; CDR3: CASSIYQPQHF
J: TRBJ1-5; size: .; D: TRBD1; V: TRBV7-2; DNA: TGTGCCAGCAGCGTAGACAGGGGGTCGAGCAATCAGCCCCAGCATTTT; CDR3: CASSVDRGSSNQPQHF
J: TRBJ1-1; size: once; D: .; V: TRBV10-2; DNA: TGCGCCAGTTCAAGCTGGAACACTGAAGCTTTCTTT; CDR3: CASSSWNTEAFF
J: TRBJ1-2; size: .; D: TRBD1; V: TRBV5-4; DNA: TGTGCCAGCAGCCCCGGGTGGTCGCAGGGGGTTCGAGAAGGCTACACCTTC; CDR3: CASSPGWSQGVREGYTF
J: TRBJ2-5; size: .; D: .; V: TRBV7-7; DNA: TGTGCTAGCAGCTACCACAGACAAGAGACCCAGTACTTC; CDR3: CASSYHRQETQYF
J: TRBJ2-7; size: .; D: .; V: TRBV13; DNA: TGTGCCAGCAGCGAAAAGGGGTCTAAGCAGTACTTC; CDR3: CASSEKGSKQYF
J: TRBJ1-5; size: .; D: .; V: TRBV7-9; DNA: TGTGCCAGCAGCTTGGCCGACACAAGATATCAGCCCCAGCATTTT; CDR3: CASSLADTRYQPQHF
J: TRBJ2-5; size: .; D: .; V: TRBV12-3/TRBV12-4; DNA: TGTGCCAGCACCCCGACTAGACAAGAGACCCAGTACTTC; CDR3: CASTPTRQETQYF
J: TRBJ2-7; size: few; D: .; V: TRBV27; DNA: TGTGCCAGCAGTTTAGCACAGCACTACGAGCAGTACTTC; CDR3: CASSLAQHYEQYF
J: TRBJ1-6; size: .; D: .; V: TRBV7-9; DNA: TGTGCCAGCAGCGCCTCTGGGAGATTCTCACCCCTCCACTTT; CDR3: CASSASGRFSPLHF
J: TRBJ2-2; size: .; D: .; V: TRBV7-2; DNA: TGTGCCAGCAGCCGCGGACTATCCTCCGGGGAGCTGTTTTTT; CDR3: CASSRGLSSGELFF
J: TRBJ2-7; size: .; D: .; V: TRBV5-6; DNA: TGTGCCAGCAGCTTGACAGAGATTTCCTACGAGCAGTACTTC; CDR3: CASSLTEISYEQYF
J: TRBJ2-2; size: .; D: .; V: TRBV19; DNA: TGTGCCAGTAGTCCCGACCCGACAGGTCGTATCGGGGAGCTGTTTTTT; CDR3: CASSPDPTGRIGELFF
J: TRBJ2-2; size: .; D: TRBD2; V: TRBV9; DNA: TGTGCCAGCAGCCCTCTGACTAGCGGGGGCACCGGGGAGCTGTTTTTT; CDR3: CASSPLTSGGTGELFF
J: TRBJ2-2; size: .; D: TRBD1; V: TRBV19; DNA: TGTGCCAGTAGTCCCTCGGGACAGGGAGTCGGGGAGCTGTTTTTT; CDR3: CASSPSGQGVGELFF
J: TRBJ1-2; size: .; D: TRBD1; V: TRBV29-1; DNA: TGCAGCGTCGGGGACAGGGCGGACTATGGCTACACCTTC; CDR3: CSVGDRADYGYTF
J: TRBJ2-3; size: .; D: TRBD2; V: TRBV5-4; DNA: TGTGCCAGCAGCTCCGGGACTAGCGGGGCCGGGGATACGCAGTATTTT; CDR3: CASSSGTSGAGDTQYF
J: TRBJ1-5; size: .; D: TRBD1; V: TRBV6-5; DNA: TGTGCCAGCAGCCCGGGACAGCACAATCAGCCCCAGCATTTT; CDR3: CASSPGQHNQPQHF
J: TRBJ2-6; size: .; D: .; V: TRBV6-2/TRBV6-3; DNA: TGTGCCAGCAGTTGGAGCTCTGGGGCCAACGTCCTGACTTTC; CDR3: CASSWSSGANVLTF
J: TRBJ2-5; size: .; D: .; V: TRBV5-1; DNA: TGCGCCAGCAGCTTGCATTTGCGGCAGAGCCTGGAAGAGACCCAGTACTTC; CDR3: CASSLHLRQSLEETQYF
J: TRBJ2-7; size: .; D: .; V: TRBV27; DNA: TGTGCCAGCAGTTTCGGTGACAGCTCCTACGAGCAGTACTTC; CDR3: CASSFGDSSYEQYF
J: TRBJ2-5; size: once; D: TRBD2; V: TRBV27; DNA: TGTGCCAGCAGCCGGGGGGGGAAGAAAGAGACCCAGTACTTC; CDR3: CASSRGGKKETQYF
J: TRBJ1-2; size: .; D: .; V: TRBV5-4; DNA: TGTGCCAGCAGCTTTATGGAGGGAGGGCACTATGGCTACACCTTC; CDR3: CASSFMEGGHYGYTF
J: TRBJ2-7; size: few; D: .; V: TRBV7-2; DNA: TGTGCCAGCAGCTTAGGCACTTCTTTCTACGAGCAGTACTTC; CDR3: CASSLGTSFYEQYF
J: TRBJ1-1; size: .; D: TRBD1; V: TRBV3-1/TRBV3-2; DNA: TGTGCCAGCAGCCAAGTGGACAGGGCATCTGAAGCTTTCTTT; CDR3: CASSQVDRASEAFF
J: TRBJ1-1; size: .; D: TRBD1; V: TRBV12-5; DNA: TGTGCTAGTGGTTTCGGGACAGGAAGAACTGAAGCTTTCTTT; CDR3: CASGFGTGRTEAFF
J: TRBJ2-7; size: .; D: .; V: TRBV7-9; DNA: TGTGCCAGCAGCCGAGGGTGGGGGCAGGGGTCCTACGAGCAGTACTTC; CDR3: CASSRGWGQGSYEQYF
J: TRBJ2-7; size: .; D: .; V: TRBV6-2/TRBV6-3; DNA: TGTGCCAGCAGTTACTCCACAGGGAGAGGCGAGCAGTACTTC; CDR3: CASSYSTGRGEQYF
J: TRBJ1-6; size: few; D: TRBD1; V: TRBV30; DNA: TGTGCCTGGAGTGTACAGACAGGGGGCCGCTATAATTCACCCCTCCACTTT; CDR3: CAWSVQTGGRYNSPLHF
J: TRBJ1-5; size: .; D: TRBD1; V: TRBV5-4; DNA: TGTGCCAGCAGCACGGGACAGGGTCAGCCCCAGCATTTT; CDR3: CASSTGQGQPQHF